This TCR beta chain was sequenced in a study of graft-versus-host responses after intestinal transplantation. Libraries were prepared by immunoSEQ multiplex PCR; TCRdb keeps only in-frame clonotypes and omits some of them. This sample yields 80,000 to 100,000 clones, of which 75% to 90% are seen a single time; about 15% belongs to the top ten. About this clone itself: Its antigen is currently unknown.

Study results and limitations: In patients with graft-donor T cell macrochimerism, allograft graft-versus-host to host-versus-graft clonal ratios were high.

From germline, CDR1 is SGHRS and CDR2 YFSETQ. This CDR3 is 14 amino acids long. The ends lost 0 bases at V and 6 bases at J; junction bases unmatched: 5. This TCR came from a human donor who received an intestinal transplant. V and J are TRBV5-1 and TRBJ2-7; 8 bases agree with TRBD1. The sample consisted of unstimulated CD8+ T cells sorted from spleen or lymph node cells, taken before intestinal transplant. The CDR3 sequence is CASSLGTGLVEQYF. The CDR3 bases are TGCGCCAGCAGCTTGGGGACAGGGTTAGTCGAGCAGTACTTC. The variable domain in full, completed from reference TRBV5-1 and TRBJ2-7, reads KAGVTQTPRYLIKTRGQQVTLSCSPISGHRSVSWYQQTPGQGLQFLFEYFSETQRNKGNFPGRFSGRQFSNSRSEMNVSTLELGDSALYLCASSLGTGLVEQYFGPGTRLTVT.